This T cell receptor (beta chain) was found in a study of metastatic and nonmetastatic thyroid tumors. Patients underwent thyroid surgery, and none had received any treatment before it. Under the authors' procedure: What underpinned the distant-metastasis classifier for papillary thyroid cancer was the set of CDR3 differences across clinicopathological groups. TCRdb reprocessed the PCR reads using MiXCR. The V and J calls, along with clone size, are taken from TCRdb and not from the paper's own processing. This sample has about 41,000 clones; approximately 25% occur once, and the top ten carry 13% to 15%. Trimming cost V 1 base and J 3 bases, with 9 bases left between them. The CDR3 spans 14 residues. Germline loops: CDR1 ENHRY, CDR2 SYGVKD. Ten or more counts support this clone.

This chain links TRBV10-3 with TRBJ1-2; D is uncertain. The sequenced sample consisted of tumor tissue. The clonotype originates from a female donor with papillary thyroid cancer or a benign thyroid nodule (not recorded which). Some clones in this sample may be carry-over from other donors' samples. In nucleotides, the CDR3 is TGTGCCATCAGTGAGTTAGGTGGGGACTATGGCTACACCTTC. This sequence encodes CAISELGGDYGYTF.